What follows are 5 T cell receptor beta chains derived from one specimen sequenced in a study of cytomegalovirus exposure and HLA in healthy donors. Amplification used 60 Vbeta primers and 13 Jbeta primers. Sequencing was performed with immunoSEQ multiplex PCR; in TCRdb, only in-frame clones are kept and a portion is missing. This sample's clone table lists approximately 140,000 clones. Sequenced material: PBMCs. Every receptor here comes from a man aged 35 to 55 in good health and CMV-seronegative.

This chain uses TRBV5-6 with TRBJ2-3, with 11 bases that match TRBD2. CDR3 size: 19 residues. V lost 3 bases and J lost 2; bases outside the gene matches: 14. Germline CDR1 is SGHDT and CDR2 is YYEEEE. The CDR3 loop is CASSSLSGTSGTNTDTQYF. CDR3 DNA sequence: TGTGCCAGCAGCTCGTTGTCCGGGACTAGCGGAACTAACACAGATACGCAGTATTTT.

The V call is TRBV7-2, the J call TRBJ2-5; D might be TRBD2 (7 bases). The germline CDR1 and CDR2 sequences are SGHTA and FQGNSA. The germline V and J ends were trimmed by 4 bases and 4 bases, with 19 bases remaining between them. There are 16 residues in the CDR3. Here the CDR3 reads CASSSSGLRGAETQYF. CDR3 nucleotide sequence: TGTGCCAGCAGCTCCTCCGGACTCCGGGGGGCAGAGACCCAGTACTTC.

V gene TRBV6-5 combines with J gene TRBJ1-2; the match to TRBD1 covers 7 bases. CDR1 is MNHEY, CDR2 SVGAGI, per germline. J lost 4 bases, V lost 6 bases, and 11 bases had no gene match. The CDR3 sequence is 15 residues long. The CDR3: CASRQGRGTFYGYTF. The CDR3 DNA is TGTGCCAGCAGGCAGGGCAGGGGGACATTCTATGGCTACACCTTC.

The rearrangement uses TRBV10-3 and TRBJ2-1, with 9 nucleotides matching TRBD1. CDR1 and CDR2 from the germline V gene are ENHRY and SYGVKD. V shed 5 bases, J shed 5 bases, and the junction held 7 bases outside the gene matches. CDR3 length equals 15 residues. The CDR3 nucleotides read TGTGCCATCAGTTTACAGGGGGCTCTGAACAATGAGCAGTTCTTC. It specifies CAISLQGALNNEQFF.

The J gene is TRBJ1-4, the V gene TRBV5-6, with D possibly being TRBD1 (5 bases). The germline gives CDR1 SGHDT, CDR2 YYEEEE. CDR3 length: 16 amino acids. The germline V and J ends were trimmed by 6 bases and 8 bases, with 23 bases remaining between them. In DNA, the CDR3 is TGTGCCAGCAAGATGAACGGGGGGGGACGAGTAGAAAAACTGTTTTTT. Translation gives CASKMNGGGRVEKLFF.